This T cell receptor (beta chain) was documented in a study of spatial heterogeneity in lung cancer. Study results and limitations: It was found that expanded intratumoral alpha and beta TCR counts tracked tumor mutation counts.

TCRdb fed the 5' RACE reads into MiXCR, producing one record per CDR3 protein. The table includes 9,000 to 13,000 distinct CDR3 sequences, about 8.5% detected once. Trimming cost V 1 base and J 10 bases, with 9 bases left between them. The CDR3 covers 12 residues. Described time point: sample taken at primary tumor resection. This clonotype was picked up many times. Its cognate antigen is unknown. This TCR was recovered from a male donor with early-stage non-small cell lung cancer. The sequences come from lung tumor tissue, collected at surgery. The chain recombines TRBV12-3 or TRBV12-4 with TRBJ2-3; D remains unclear. The CDR3 DNA follows: TGTGCCAGCAGTTTAGGGGGATTCGCGCAGTATTTT. As protein: CASSLGGFAQYF.